This record looks at one TCR beta chain sequence and its context. Profiling relied on immunoSEQ multiplex PCR, and the TCRdb table lists in-frame clones only, not all of them. The data hold over 100,000 clones, with 82% observed a single time. This specimen belongs to a study of blood T cell repertoires in COVID-19. The overall study: In each case, the material was cDNA or gDNA derived from T cells, B-cell-depleted T cells, or PBMCs.

The CDR3 has 14 amino acids. V dropped 3 bases and J dropped 6 bases, with 12 bases sitting between them. Germline V gene lookup returns CDR1 WSHSY and CDR2 SAAADI. The receptor was derived from a man aged 70 or older with acute or convalescent COVID-19. The chain combines TRBV10-2 with TRBJ2-4; perhaps TRBD1 as D (6 bases). Sequenced sample: peripheral blood. CDR3 nucleotides: TGCGCCAGCAGTGAATTCCCCAGGGGAAACATTCAGTACTTC. It yields the protein CASSEFPRGNIQYF.